This is a list of T cell receptor beta chains from one sample in a study of response to subunit inactivated influenza vaccine. TCRdb independently ran MiXCR on the RT-PCR reads; one entry per CDR3 protein. The sample includes more than 550,000 distinct CDR3 sequences, 10% to 12% of them seen just once. The same sample was also used in a study of T cells expressing NK-cell markers.

This specimen consisted of PBMCs from blood, obtained on the day of vaccination. The receptors shown here come from a man aged 45 to 65 who received an inactivated influenza vaccine. CDR3s include the opening cysteine and the closing phenylalanine or tryptophan. D genes are given only for firm matches.

>TRBV5-1|TRBD1|TRBJ2-3
CASSSRTGERDTQYF
>TRBV14|TRBD1|TRBJ2-7
CASSRLGQGRYEQYF
>TRBV4-3|.|TRBJ2-7
CASSQVAGTGRSGRAYEQYF
>TRBV29-1|.|TRBJ2-5
CSVSGARETQYF
>TRBV20-1|TRBD2|TRBJ2-7
CSARDLLAGLSSTYF
>TRBV20-1|TRBD2|TRBJ2-3
CSAASSGGRPDTQYF
>TRBV30|TRBD1|TRBJ1-2
CAWSAGTGNGYTF
>TRBV20-1|.|TRBJ2-5
CSARGKSLQETQYF
>TRBV5-5|.|TRBJ1-4
CASSLNLGNNEKLFF
>TRBV5-1|.|TRBJ2-1
CASSSDSPPYNEQFF
>TRBV12-3/TRBV12-4|TRBD2|TRBJ2-3
CASLIGRRGGEDTQYF
>TRBV3-1|TRBD1|TRBJ1-3
CASRPTLTGGGNTIYF
>TRBV29-1|.|TRBJ2-5
CSDLRGGETQYF
>TRBV7-2|.|TRBJ2-7
CASSLRAPGYEQYF
>TRBV12-3/TRBV12-4|TRBD2|TRBJ2-1
CASSFGTSAHEQFF
>TRBV7-9|TRBD2|TRBJ2-7
CASSRLAGARSEQYF
>TRBV27|.|TRBJ2-4
CASSSGTLNIQYF
>TRBV24-1|.|TRBJ1-4
CATSDFTGNGEKLFF
>TRBV6-5|.|TRBJ2-5
CASSYSIIETQYF
>TRBV29-1|.|TRBJ2-5
CREPFGRLQETQYF
>TRBV7-8|.|TRBJ2-5
CASSQSRNRGSQETQYF
>TRBV30|.|TRBJ2-7
CAWSVRDGGLYEQYF
>TRBV6-1|.|TRBJ1-1
CASKVRGWNTEAFF
>TRBV6-1|TRBD2|TRBJ2-7
CATSHGGSNEQYF
>TRBV12-3/TRBV12-4|TRBD1|TRBJ1-2
CASSFTGVGYTF
>TRBV29-1|TRBD2|TRBJ2-2
CSVASGAGTGELFF
>TRBV27|.|TRBJ2-1
CASRGAGADNEQFF